This TCR beta chain was sequenced in a study of blood T cell repertoires in COVID-19. Study as a whole: The United States, Italy and Spain were the sources of the acute and convalescent COVID-19 samples. PBMCs, B-cell-depleted T cells, or T cells were the source of the cDNA or gDNA that made up the material.

This clone has a single count. A much larger clonotype is one base distant, so this may be a read error. In the original processing: Estimated nucleated cell counts came from reference gene primer amplification. Profiled with immunoSEQ multiplex PCR; TCRdb holds only in-frame clones, not every one. V and J calls and clone size come straight from that table; D and trimming were deduced from the DNA. This sample carries 260,000 or so clones, about 87% of them seen once, and the ten largest clones take 7.5% to 9%. The ends were cut back, 0 bases at V and 1 base at J, with 5 bases in the middle. Germline assignment: CDR1 SGHDT and CDR2 YYEEEE. CDR3 length: 14 residues.

The rearrangement uses TRBV5-6 and TRBJ1-5, with D perhaps matching TRBD1 (5 bases). This receptor was obtained from a human donor in a cohort sampled during active COVID-19. The sequencing input was peripheral blood. CDR3 in amino acids: CASSLEGSNQPQHF. CDR3 coding DNA: TGTGCCAGCAGCTTGGAGGGGAGCAATCAGCCCCAGCATTTT.